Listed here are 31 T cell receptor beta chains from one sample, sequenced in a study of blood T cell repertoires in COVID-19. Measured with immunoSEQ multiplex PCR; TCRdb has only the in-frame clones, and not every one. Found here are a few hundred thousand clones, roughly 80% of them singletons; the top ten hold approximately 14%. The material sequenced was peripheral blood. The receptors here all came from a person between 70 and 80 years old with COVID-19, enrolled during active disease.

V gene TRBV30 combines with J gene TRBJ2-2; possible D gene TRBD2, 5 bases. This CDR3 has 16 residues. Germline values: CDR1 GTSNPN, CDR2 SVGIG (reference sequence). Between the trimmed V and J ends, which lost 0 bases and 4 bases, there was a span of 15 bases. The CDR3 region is CAWSVGGAGSTGELFF. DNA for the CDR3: TGTGCCTGGAGTGTAGGAGGAGCAGGCAGCACCGGGGAGCTGTTTTTT.

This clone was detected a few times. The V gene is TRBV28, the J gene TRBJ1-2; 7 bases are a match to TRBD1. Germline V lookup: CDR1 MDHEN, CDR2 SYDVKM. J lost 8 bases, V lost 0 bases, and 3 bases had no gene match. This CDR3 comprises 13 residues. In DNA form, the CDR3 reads TGTGCCAGCAGTTTATGGCAGGGGGAGGGCTACACCTTC. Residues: CASSLWQGEGYTF.

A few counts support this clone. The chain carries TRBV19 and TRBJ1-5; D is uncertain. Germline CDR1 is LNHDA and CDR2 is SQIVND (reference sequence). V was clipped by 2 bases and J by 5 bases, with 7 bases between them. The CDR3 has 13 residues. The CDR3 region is CASSIYEDQPQHF. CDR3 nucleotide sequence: TGTGCCAGTAGTATATATGAGGATCAGCCCCAGCATTTT.

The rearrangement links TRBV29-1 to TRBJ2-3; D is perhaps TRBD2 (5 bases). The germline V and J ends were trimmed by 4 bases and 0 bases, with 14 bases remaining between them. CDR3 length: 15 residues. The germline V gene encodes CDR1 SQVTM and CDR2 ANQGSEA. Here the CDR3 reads CSVVKVASSTDTQYF. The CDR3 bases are TGCAGCGTTGTCAAAGTAGCGTCTAGCACAGATACGCAGTATTTT.

The chain's CDR3 is CASTIRGGSGTEAFF. The CDR3 coding sequence is TGTGCCAGCACCATACGGGGGGGTTCGGGTACTGAAGCTTTCTTT. This chain uses TRBV5-6 with TRBJ1-1, with D maybe TRBD1 (5 bases). This CDR3 region has 15 residues. The germline gives CDR1 SGHDT, CDR2 YYEEEE. V gave up 6 bases and J gave up 5 bases, with 20 bases separating them.

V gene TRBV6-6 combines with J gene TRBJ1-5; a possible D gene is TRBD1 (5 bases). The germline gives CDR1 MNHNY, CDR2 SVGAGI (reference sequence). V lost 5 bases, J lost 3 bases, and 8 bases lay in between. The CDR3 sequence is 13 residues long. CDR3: CASSPGYNQPQHF. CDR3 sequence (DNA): TGTGCCAGCAGTCCAGGGTACAATCAGCCCCAGCATTTT.

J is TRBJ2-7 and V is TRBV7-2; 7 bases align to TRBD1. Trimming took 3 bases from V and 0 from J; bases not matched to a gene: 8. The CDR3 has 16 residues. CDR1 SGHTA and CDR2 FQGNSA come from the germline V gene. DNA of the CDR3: TGTGCCAGCAGCTTGGCACCGGGACAGAGCTCCTACGAGCAGTACTTC. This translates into CASSLAPGQSSYEQYF.

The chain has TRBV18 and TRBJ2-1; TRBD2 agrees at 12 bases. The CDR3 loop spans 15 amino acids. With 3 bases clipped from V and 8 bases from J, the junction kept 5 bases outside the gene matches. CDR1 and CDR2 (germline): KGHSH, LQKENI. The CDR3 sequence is CASSPPSGGAHEQFF. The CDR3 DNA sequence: TGTGCCAGCTCACCCCCTAGCGGGGGGGCCCATGAGCAGTTCTTC.

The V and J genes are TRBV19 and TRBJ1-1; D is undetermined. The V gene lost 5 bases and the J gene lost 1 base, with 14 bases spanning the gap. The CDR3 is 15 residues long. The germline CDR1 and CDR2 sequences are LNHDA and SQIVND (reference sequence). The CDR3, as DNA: TGTGCCAGTAGTCCTTACATATCGGGGAACACTGAAGCTTTCTTT. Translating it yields CASSPYISGNTEAFF.

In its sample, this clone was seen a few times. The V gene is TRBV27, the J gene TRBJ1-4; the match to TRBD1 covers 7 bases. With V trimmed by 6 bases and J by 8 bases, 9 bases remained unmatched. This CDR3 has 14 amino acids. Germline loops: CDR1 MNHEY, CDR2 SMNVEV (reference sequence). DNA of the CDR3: TGTGCCAGCAGACTGACAGGGTTAGGGGAAAAACTGTTTTTT. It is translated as CASRLTGLGEKLFF.

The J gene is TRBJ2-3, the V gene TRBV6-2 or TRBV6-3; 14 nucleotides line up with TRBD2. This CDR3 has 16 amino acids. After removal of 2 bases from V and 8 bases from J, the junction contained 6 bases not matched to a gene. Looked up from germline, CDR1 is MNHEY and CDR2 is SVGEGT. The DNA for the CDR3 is TGTGCCAGCAGTTACCGGGGACTAGCGGGAGAGGGTACGCAGTATTTT. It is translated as CASSYRGLAGEGTQYF.

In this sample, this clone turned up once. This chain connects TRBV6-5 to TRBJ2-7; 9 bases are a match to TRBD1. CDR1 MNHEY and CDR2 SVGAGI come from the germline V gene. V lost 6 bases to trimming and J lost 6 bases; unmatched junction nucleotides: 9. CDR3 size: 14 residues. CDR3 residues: CASSRQGGSGEQYF. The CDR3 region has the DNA TGTGCCAGCAGCCGACAGGGGGGATCTGGCGAGCAGTACTTC.

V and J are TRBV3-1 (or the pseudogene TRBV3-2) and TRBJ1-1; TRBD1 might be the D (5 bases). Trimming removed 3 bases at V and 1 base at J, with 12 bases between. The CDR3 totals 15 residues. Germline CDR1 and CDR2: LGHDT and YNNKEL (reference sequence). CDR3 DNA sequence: TGTGCCAGCAGCCACCGCCAGGGCGCGAACACTGAAGCTTTCTTT. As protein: CASSHRQGANTEAFF.

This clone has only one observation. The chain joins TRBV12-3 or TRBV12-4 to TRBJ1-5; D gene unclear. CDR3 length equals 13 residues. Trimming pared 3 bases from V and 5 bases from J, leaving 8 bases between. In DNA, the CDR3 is TGTGCCAGCAGTTTCCGTCTTTATCAGCCCCAGCATTTT. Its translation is CASSFRLYQPQHF.

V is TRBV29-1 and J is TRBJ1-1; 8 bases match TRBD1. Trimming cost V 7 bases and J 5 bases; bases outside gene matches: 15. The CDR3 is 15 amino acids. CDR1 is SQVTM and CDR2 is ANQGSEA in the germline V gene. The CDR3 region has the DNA TGCAGCGGGGGGCACAGGGGGATGTTGGAGACTGAAGCTTTCTTT. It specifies CSGGHRGMLETEAFF.

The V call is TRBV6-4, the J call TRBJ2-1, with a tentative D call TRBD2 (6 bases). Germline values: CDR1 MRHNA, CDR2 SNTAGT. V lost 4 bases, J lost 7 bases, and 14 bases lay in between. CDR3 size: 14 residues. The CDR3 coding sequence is TGTGCCAGCAGTGTTCGTCCTGGGGGGAATGAGCAGTTCTTC. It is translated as CASSVRPGGNEQFF.

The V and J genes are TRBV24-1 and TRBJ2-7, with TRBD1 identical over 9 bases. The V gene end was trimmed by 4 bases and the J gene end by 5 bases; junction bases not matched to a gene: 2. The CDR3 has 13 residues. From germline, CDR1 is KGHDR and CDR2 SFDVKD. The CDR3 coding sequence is TGTGCCACCAGTGAGACAGGGGGGAACGAGCAGTACTTC. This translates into CATSETGGNEQYF.

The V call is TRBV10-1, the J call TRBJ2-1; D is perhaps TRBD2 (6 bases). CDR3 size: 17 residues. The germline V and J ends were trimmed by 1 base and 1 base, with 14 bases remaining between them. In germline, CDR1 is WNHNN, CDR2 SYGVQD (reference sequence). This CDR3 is CASSEYDGRSSYNEQFF. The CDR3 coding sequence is TGCGCCAGCAGTGAGTATGATGGGAGGAGTTCCTACAATGAGCAGTTCTTC.

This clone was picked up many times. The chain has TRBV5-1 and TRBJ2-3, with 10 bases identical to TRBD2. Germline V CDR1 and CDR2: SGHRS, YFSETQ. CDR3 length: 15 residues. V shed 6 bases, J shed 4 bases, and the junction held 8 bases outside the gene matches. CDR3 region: CASKERGGRADTQYF. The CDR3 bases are TGCGCCAGCAAAGAGCGGGGGGGCCGCGCAGATACGCAGTATTTT.

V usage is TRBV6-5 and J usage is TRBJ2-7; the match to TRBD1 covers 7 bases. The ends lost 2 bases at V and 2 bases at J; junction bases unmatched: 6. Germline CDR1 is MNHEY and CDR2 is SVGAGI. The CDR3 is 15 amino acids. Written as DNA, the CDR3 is TGTGCCAGCAGTTACGGGGGACAGAGCGCCTACGAGCAGTACTTC. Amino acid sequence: CASSYGGQSAYEQYF.

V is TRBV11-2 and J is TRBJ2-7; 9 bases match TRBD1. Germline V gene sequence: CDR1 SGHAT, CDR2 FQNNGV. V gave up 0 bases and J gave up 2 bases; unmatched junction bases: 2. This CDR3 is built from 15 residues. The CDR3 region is CASSLDGTGTYEQYF. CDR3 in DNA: TGTGCCAGCAGCTTAGATGGGACAGGGACCTACGAGCAGTACTTC.

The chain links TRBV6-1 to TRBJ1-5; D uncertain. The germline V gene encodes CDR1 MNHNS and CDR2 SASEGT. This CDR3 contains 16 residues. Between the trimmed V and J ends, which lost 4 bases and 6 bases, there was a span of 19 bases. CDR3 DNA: TGTGCCAGCAGTGCCCAATCCGAGGGATTTGGTCAGCCCCAGCATTTT. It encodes CASSAQSEGFGQPQHF.

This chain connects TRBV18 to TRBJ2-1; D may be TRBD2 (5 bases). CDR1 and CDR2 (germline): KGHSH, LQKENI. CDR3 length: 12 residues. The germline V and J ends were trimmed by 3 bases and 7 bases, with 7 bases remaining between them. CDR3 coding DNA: TGTGCCAGCTCACCTGGGGAGAATGAGCAGTTCTTC. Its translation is CASSPGENEQFF.

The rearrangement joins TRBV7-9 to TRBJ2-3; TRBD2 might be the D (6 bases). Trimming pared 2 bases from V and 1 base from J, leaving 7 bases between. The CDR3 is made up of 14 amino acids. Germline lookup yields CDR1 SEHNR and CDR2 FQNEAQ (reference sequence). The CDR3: CASSLTSRTDTQYF. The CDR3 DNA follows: TGTGCCAGCAGCTTAACTAGCCGCACAGATACGCAGTATTTT.

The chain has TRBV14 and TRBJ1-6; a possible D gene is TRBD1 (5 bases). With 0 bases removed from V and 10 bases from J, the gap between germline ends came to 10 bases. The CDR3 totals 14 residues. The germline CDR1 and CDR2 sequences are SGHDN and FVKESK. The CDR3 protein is CASSQDLRGSPLHF. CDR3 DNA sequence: TGTGCCAGCAGCCAAGATCTGCGGGGGTCACCCCTCCACTTT. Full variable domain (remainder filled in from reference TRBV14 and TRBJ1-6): EAGVTQFPSHSVIEKGQTVTLRCDPISGHDNLYWYRRVMGKEIKFLLHFVKESKQDESGMPNNRFLAERTGGTYSTLKVQPAELEDSGVYFCASSQDLRGSPLHFGNGTRLTVT.

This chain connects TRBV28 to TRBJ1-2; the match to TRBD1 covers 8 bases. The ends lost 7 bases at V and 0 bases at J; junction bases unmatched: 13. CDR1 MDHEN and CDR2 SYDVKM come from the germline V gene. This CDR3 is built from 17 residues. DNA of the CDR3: TGTGCCAGCACACTTGGACAGGGAGGTTGGACTAACTATGGCTACACCTTC. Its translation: CASTLGQGGWTNYGYTF.

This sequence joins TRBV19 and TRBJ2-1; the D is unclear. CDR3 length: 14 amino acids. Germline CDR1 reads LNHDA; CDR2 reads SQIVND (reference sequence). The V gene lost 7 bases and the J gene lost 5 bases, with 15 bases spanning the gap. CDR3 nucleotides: TGTGCCAGTAATAGTCTTTGGTCGAACAATGAGCAGTTCTTC. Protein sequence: CASNSLWSNNEQFF.

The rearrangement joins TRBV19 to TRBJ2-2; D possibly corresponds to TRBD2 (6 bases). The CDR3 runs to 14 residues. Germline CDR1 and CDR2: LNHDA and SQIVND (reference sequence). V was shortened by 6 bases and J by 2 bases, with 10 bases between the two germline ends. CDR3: CASSLAGNTGELFF. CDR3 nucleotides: TGTGCCAGTAGCTTGGCGGGAAACACCGGGGAGCTGTTTTTT.

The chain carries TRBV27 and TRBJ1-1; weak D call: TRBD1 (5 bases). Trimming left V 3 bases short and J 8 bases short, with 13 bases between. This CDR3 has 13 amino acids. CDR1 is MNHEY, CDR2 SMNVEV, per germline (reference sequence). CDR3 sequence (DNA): TGTGCCAGCAGTTTTCGTAGCGGGGGGGAAGCTTTCTTT. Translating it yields CASSFRSGGEAFF.

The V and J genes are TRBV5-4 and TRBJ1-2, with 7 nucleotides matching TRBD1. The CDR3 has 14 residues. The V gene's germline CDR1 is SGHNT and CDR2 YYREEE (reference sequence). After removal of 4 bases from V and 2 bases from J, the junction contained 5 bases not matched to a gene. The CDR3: CASSEGQINYGYTF. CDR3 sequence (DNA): TGTGCCAGCAGCGAGGGACAGATCAACTATGGCTACACCTTC.

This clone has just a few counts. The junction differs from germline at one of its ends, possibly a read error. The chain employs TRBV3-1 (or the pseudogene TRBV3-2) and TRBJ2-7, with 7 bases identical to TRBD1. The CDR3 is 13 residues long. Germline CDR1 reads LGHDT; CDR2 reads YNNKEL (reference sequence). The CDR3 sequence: CASSQNANRGLKF. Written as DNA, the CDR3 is TGTGCCAGCAGCCAGAATGCGAACAGGGGCTTGAAGTTC.